The source of this T cell receptor beta chain is a study of blood T cell repertoires in COVID-19. On the study more broadly: The analysed material was cDNA or gDNA that came from T cells, B-cell-depleted T cells, or PBMCs.

V lost 0 bases, J lost 0 bases, and 12 bases lay in between. The germline V gene encodes CDR1 KGHSH and CDR2 LQKENI. The length of the CDR3 is 17 residues. The data were produced by immunoSEQ multiplex PCR, yet TCRdb's version contains in-frame clones alone and is incomplete. This table has some 100,000 clones, approximately 86% appearing once. The sample taken for sequencing was PBMCs or T cells enriched from blood (not recorded which). This sequence originates from a woman aged 50 to 60 who had recovered from COVID-19. The chain joins TRBV18 to TRBJ1-3; D is uncertain. The CDR3 region has the DNA TGTGCCAGCTCACCACCGGTAGCAGTTAGCTCTGGAAACACCATATATTTT. Its translation: CASSPPVAVSSGNTIYF.